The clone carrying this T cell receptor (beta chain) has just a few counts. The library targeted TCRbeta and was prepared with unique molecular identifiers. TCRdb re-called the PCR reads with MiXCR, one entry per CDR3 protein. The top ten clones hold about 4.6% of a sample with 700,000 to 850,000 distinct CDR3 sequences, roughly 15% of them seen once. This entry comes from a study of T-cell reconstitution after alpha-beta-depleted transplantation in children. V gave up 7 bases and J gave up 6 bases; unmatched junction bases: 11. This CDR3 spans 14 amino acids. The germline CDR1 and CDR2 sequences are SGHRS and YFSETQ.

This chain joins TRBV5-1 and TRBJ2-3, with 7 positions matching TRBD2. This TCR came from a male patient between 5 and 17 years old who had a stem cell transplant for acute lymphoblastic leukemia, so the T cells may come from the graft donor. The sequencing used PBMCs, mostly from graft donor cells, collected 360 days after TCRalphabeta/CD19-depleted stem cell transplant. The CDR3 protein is CASSRDWTRDTQYF. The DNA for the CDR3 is TGCGCCAGCTCGAGGGATTGGACTAGGGATACGCAGTATTTT.